The 32 T cell receptor beta chains listed next were all sequenced from one sample in a study of blood T cell repertoires in COVID-19. Libraries were prepared by immunoSEQ multiplex PCR; TCRdb keeps only in-frame clonotypes and omits some of them. The sample has some 120,000 clones; around 85% are singletons. Sequencing was performed on peripheral blood. Every receptor here comes from a man aged 30-40 years with COVID-19, enrolled during active disease.

V is TRBV4-1 and J is TRBJ2-2; D gene uncertain. This CDR3 is 16 amino acids long. The germline V and J ends were trimmed by 1 base and 7 bases, with 16 bases remaining between them. Germline V gives CDR1 MGHRA, CDR2 YSYEKL. CDR3 nucleotide sequence: TGCGCCAGCAGCCAAGTACCTTCTCCGGTAAGCGGGGAGCTGTTTTTT. Its protein is CASSQVPSPVSGELFF.

The rearrangement uses TRBV4-1 and TRBJ2-7, with D maybe TRBD2 (6 bases). CDR3 size: 14 residues. Between the trimmed V and J ends, which lost 3 bases and 2 bases, there was a span of 11 bases. Per germline, CDR1 MGHRA and CDR2 YSYEKL. CDR3 sequence: CASSQMGLAYEQYF. DNA of the CDR3: TGCGCCAGCAGCCAGATGGGACTGGCCTACGAGCAGTACTTC.

J is TRBJ1-5 and V is TRBV5-1; 7 nucleotides line up with TRBD1. The CDR3 is 23 residues long. Per germline, CDR1 SGHRS and CDR2 YFSETQ. V lost 0 bases, J lost 1 base, and 25 bases stayed unmatched. This chain's CDR3 is CASSLAVGWCRGYFFYSNQPQHF. The CDR3 coding sequence is TGCGCCAGCAGCTTGGCAGTTGGGTGGTGCAGGGGGTACTTTTTTTACAGCAATCAGCCCCAGCATTTT.

The gene calls are TRBV19 and TRBJ1-5; TRBD1 agrees at 7 bases. The CDR3 sequence is 13 residues long. CDR1 LNHDA and CDR2 SQIVND come from the germline V gene (reference sequence). J lost 3 bases, V lost 7 bases, and 3 bases had no gene match. CDR3 nucleotide sequence: TGTGCCAGTACGACAGGGTACAATCAGCCCCAGCATTTT. As protein: CASTTGYNQPQHF.

The chain joins TRBV7-9 to TRBJ1-1; tentatively, D is TRBD1 (5 bases). Deletions cut 5 bases from V and 10 bases from J, with 17 bases between. CDR3 length equals 13 residues. Germline-derived CDR1 and CDR2 are SEHNR and FQNEAQ (reference sequence). The CDR3 coding sequence is TGTGCCAGCAGCCCCCCGGGGGACCAAGGAGCTTTCTTT. Amino acid sequence: CASSPPGDQGAFF.

The genes are TRBV7-9 and TRBJ2-4; 12 nucleotides match TRBD2. This CDR3 has 15 residues. V dropped 5 bases and J dropped 6; count of bases not matched to a gene: 5. Germline loops: CDR1 SEHNR, CDR2 FQNEAQ (reference sequence). The DNA of the CDR3 is TGTGCCAGCAGCCCGACTAGCGGGAGAGCAAACATTCAGTACTTC. Translated, it gives CASSPTSGRANIQYF.

This chain connects TRBV11-3 to TRBJ2-7, with 7 bases matching TRBD2. The germline V gene encodes CDR1 SGHNT and CDR2 YENEEA. This CDR3 has 15 amino acids. V lost 5 bases to trimming and J lost 0 bases; unmatched junction nucleotides: 7. The CDR3 nucleotides read TGTGCCAGCAGCCCCTCGGGGGGACTCTCCTACGAGCAGTACTTC. Protein sequence: CASSPSGGLSYEQYF.

The V and J genes are TRBV7-9 and TRBJ1-2, with D hard to call. CDR1 SEHNR and CDR2 FQNEAQ come from the germline V gene (reference sequence). V was pared by 1 base and J by 0 bases, with 12 bases between. This CDR3 is built from 16 residues. CDR3 in DNA: TGTGCCAGCAGCTTAGATTCAACTGAAGCTAACTATGGCTACACCTTC. Its translation is CASSLDSTEANYGYTF. The full variable domain, its missing parts supplied by reference TRBV7-9 and TRBJ1-2, is DTGVSQNPRHKITKRGQNVTFRCDPISEHNRLYWYRQTLGQGPEFLTYFQNEAQLEKSRLLSDRFSAERPKGSFSTLEIQRTEQGDSAMYLCASSLDSTEANYGYTFGSGTRLTVV.

This clone was detected only a few times. The CDR3 spells CASRGGTTSREQYF. The CDR3 DNA follows: TGCGCCAGCAGGGGGGGGACTACCTCTCGAGAGCAGTACTTC. The chain carries TRBV5-1 and TRBJ2-7; TRBD2 aligns across 7 bases. CDR3 size: 14 residues. The germline V gene encodes CDR1 SGHRS and CDR2 YFSETQ. The V and J ends lost 5 bases and 7 bases, in that order; junction bases with no gene match: 12. Drawing the rest from reference TRBV5-1 and TRBJ2-7, the complete variable domain is KAGVTQTPRYLIKTRGQQVTLSCSPISGHRSVSWYQQTPGQGLQFLFEYFSETQRNKGNFPGRFSGRQFSNSRSEMNVSTLELGDSALYLCASRGGTTSREQYFGPGTRLTVT.

The rearrangement links TRBV5-1 to TRBJ1-2; 8 bases match TRBD1. Per the germline V gene, CDR1 is SGHRS and CDR2 is YFSETQ. The CDR3 runs to 14 residues. Unmatched junction bases numbered 10, after V lost 5 bases and J lost 7 bases. The CDR3 is CASSPGQVVSGYTF. The CDR3 DNA follows: TGCGCCAGCAGTCCGGGACAGGTGGTGAGTGGCTACACCTTC.

V and J are TRBV5-1 and TRBJ1-4, with 11 bases that match TRBD1. The length of the CDR3 is 16 residues. Germline CDR1 reads SGHRS; CDR2 reads YFSETQ. The V and J ends lost 4 bases and 7 bases, in that order; junction bases with no gene match: 9. The CDR3 nucleotides read TGCGCCAGCAGCCCCGGGGTGGACAGGGGGCGTGAAAAACTGTTTTTT. Translating gives CASSPGVDRGREKLFF.

A few counts support this clone. This rearrangement joins TRBV3-1 (or the pseudogene TRBV3-2) to TRBJ1-2, with 10 bases fitting TRBD1. J gave up 13 bases and V 4 bases, and 9 bases lay outside the gene matches. Germline assignment: CDR1 LGHDT and CDR2 YNNKEL (reference sequence). This CDR3 comprises 13 residues. The CDR3, as DNA: TGTGCCAGCAGCCTGGGGACAGGGGCGCAGTTCACCTTC. Translated: CASSLGTGAQFTF.

The chain is built from TRBV4-1 and TRBJ1-5; 7 bases are shared with TRBD1. Per the germline V gene, CDR1 is MGHRA and CDR2 is YSYEKL. The CDR3 has 17 amino acids. The trim removed 0 bases at V and 6 bases at J, leaving 11 bases unmatched. CDR3 region: CASSQDRVTGLTQPQHF. CDR3 sequence (DNA): TGCGCCAGCAGCCAAGATAGGGTGACAGGGCTTACTCAGCCCCAGCATTTT.

A single count supports this clone. The chain recombines TRBV4-3 with TRBJ1-6, with TRBD1 identical over 7 bases. This CDR3 comprises 15 residues. The V and J ends lost 0 bases and 10 bases, in that order; junction bases with no gene match: 6. CDR1 and CDR2 (germline): LGHNA, YSLEER. CDR3 in DNA: TGCGCCAGCAGCCAAGATGAGACAGGGTGGTCACCCCTCCACTTT. It translates to CASSQDETGWSPLHF.

The chain links TRBV11-2 to TRBJ2-1; TRBD2 matches at 11 bases. Germline CDR1 SGHAT, CDR2 FQNNGV. The CDR3 sequence is 18 residues long. V shed 0 bases and J 3 bases; nucleotides not matched to a gene: 7. For the CDR3, the DNA is TGTGCCAGCAGCTTAGATTTTACACTAGCGGGGGACTACAATGAGCAGTTCTTC. Translating gives CASSLDFTLAGDYNEQFF.

This chain links TRBV6-1 with TRBJ1-5, with D perhaps matching TRBD1 (5 bases). This CDR3 comprises 16 residues. Germline loops: CDR1 MNHNS, CDR2 SASEGT. With 4 bases removed from V and 1 base from J, the gap between germline ends came to 14 bases. CDR3 DNA: TGTGCCAGCAGTGTCGCCAGGGTTGAGAGCAATCAGCCCCAGCATTTT. Translating gives CASSVARVESNQPQHF.

V and J are TRBV7-9 and TRBJ1-2; 7 bases line up with TRBD1. Germline V gives CDR1 SEHNR, CDR2 FQNEAQ (reference sequence). Trimming at V came to 6 bases and at J to 2 bases, leaving 6 bases not matched to a gene. The CDR3 contains 14 residues. CDR3 loop: CASSQGGANYGYTF. The CDR3 DNA sequence: TGTGCCAGCAGTCAGGGGGGAGCCAACTATGGCTACACCTTC. The variable domain in full, completed from reference TRBV7-9 and TRBJ1-2, reads DTGVSQNPRHKITKRGQNVTFRCDPISEHNRLYWYRQTLGQGPEFLTYFQNEAQLEKSRLLSDRFSAERPKGSFSTLEIQRTEQGDSAMYLCASSQGGANYGYTFGSGTRLTVV.

The chain joins TRBV15 to TRBJ2-3; 15 positions match TRBD2. There are 19 residues in the CDR3. Germline V lookup: CDR1 LNHNV, CDR2 YYDKDF (reference sequence). With V trimmed by 4 bases and J by 1 base, 9 bases remained unmatched. In nucleotides, the CDR3 is TGTGCCACCAGCACCTCCGGACTAGCGGGGGGGCTCGGCACAGATACGCAGTATTTT. Translated: CATSTSGLAGGLGTDTQYF.

J is TRBJ2-5 and V is TRBV6-2 or TRBV6-3, with D possibly matching TRBD2 (6 bases). Trimming pared 5 bases from V and 0 bases from J, leaving 7 bases between. The CDR3 has 13 amino acids. Germline values: CDR1 MNHEY, CDR2 SVGEGT. CDR3 sequence reads: CASSRGNQETQYF. The CDR3 nucleotides are TGTGCCAGCAGTCGGGGGAACCAAGAGACCCAGTACTTC.

This clone has a single count. V is TRBV30 and J is TRBJ1-6; possibly TRBD1 for D (6 bases). This CDR3 is built from 14 residues. With 7 bases removed from V and 2 bases from J, the gap between germline ends came to 12 bases. Per the germline V gene, CDR1 is GTSNPN and CDR2 is SVGIG (reference sequence). CDR3 DNA: TGTGCCTCCCACCAGGGGACCTATAATTCACCCCTCCACTTT. Translation: CASHQGTYNSPLHF.

This chain links TRBV19 with TRBJ2-3, with TRBD1 identical over 9 bases. V shed 10 bases, J shed 7 bases, and the junction held 6 bases outside the gene matches. CDR1 is LNHDA, CDR2 SQIVND, per germline (reference sequence). This CDR3 contains 12 residues. This chain's CDR3 is CATGQGWNTQYF. CDR3 bases: TGTGCCACCGGACAGGGGTGGAATACGCAGTATTTT.

J is TRBJ2-7 and V is TRBV29-1, with D maybe TRBD1 (5 bases). Germline V CDR1 and CDR2: SQVTM, ANQGSEA. The CDR3 totals 15 residues. V lost 0 bases to trimming and J lost 4 bases, with 16 bases between them. Here the CDR3 reads CSVEDPGLATYEQYF. The CDR3 DNA reads as TGCAGCGTTGAAGATCCAGGGCTGGCGACTTACGAGCAGTACTTC.

V usage is TRBV6-5 and J usage is TRBJ2-2; TRBD2 is a possible D gene (5 bases). Germline V lookup: CDR1 MNHEY, CDR2 SVGAGI. The CDR3 has 15 amino acids. V was pared by 7 bases and J by 0 bases, with 12 bases between. The CDR3 region is CASTPEGPNTGELFF. The CDR3 region has the DNA TGTGCCAGCACCCCCGAGGGCCCGAACACCGGGGAGCTGTTTTTT.

The chain combines TRBV27 with TRBJ2-1; TRBD1 aligns across 9 bases. Trimming cost V 8 bases and J 6 bases; bases outside gene matches: 8. The CDR3 runs 14 residues. Germline V gene lookup returns CDR1 MNHEY and CDR2 SMNVEV (reference sequence). CDR3 amino acids: CASGTGNKGNEQFF. In nucleotides, the CDR3 is TGTGCCAGCGGGACAGGGAATAAGGGCAATGAGCAGTTCTTC.

The chain employs TRBV4-1 and TRBJ1-5, with D unclear. The CDR3 runs to 15 residues. Trimming stripped 0 bases from V and 1 base from J, with 7 bases between. The germline CDR1 and CDR2 sequences are MGHRA and YSYEKL. The CDR3 region has the DNA TGCGCCAGCAGCCAAGATATGGGCAGCAATCAGCCCCAGCATTTT. Its translation is CASSQDMGSNQPQHF.

The sample holds a few counts of this clone. The chain links TRBV5-1 to TRBJ2-1, with 13 bases fitting TRBD2. The germline CDR1 and CDR2 sequences are SGHRS and YFSETQ. V lost 0 bases, J lost 8 bases, and 8 bases stayed unmatched. The CDR3 runs to 17 residues. The CDR3 nucleotides are TGCGCCAGCAGCTTGGCCGCGACTAGCGGGGGGAACGATGAGCAGTTCTTC. This sequence encodes CASSLAATSGGNDEQFF.

The chain is built from TRBV28 and TRBJ1-4, with D possibly being TRBD1 (6 bases). The V and J ends lost 1 base and 13 bases respectively, with 10 bases between them. Germline CDR1 MDHEN, CDR2 SYDVKM. The CDR3 is made up of 12 amino acids. CDR3 in amino acids: CASSLFGGPLFF. DNA of the CDR3: TGTGCCAGCAGTTTATTCGGGGGGCCACTGTTTTTT.

This chain uses TRBV30 with TRBJ2-2; D possibly corresponds to TRBD2 (6 bases). The germline V gene encodes CDR1 GTSNPN and CDR2 SVGIG (reference sequence). Trimming removed 0 bases at V and 5 bases at J, with 7 bases between. The CDR3 contains 13 residues. The CDR3 DNA follows: TGTGCCTGGAGTGTGGAGGGGACCGGGGAGCTGTTTTTT. Translation: CAWSVEGTGELFF.

As concerns this clone: One junction end disagrees with the germline gene, perhaps due to a read error. The chain has TRBV28 and TRBJ2-7; a weak D match, TRBD2 (6 bases). In germline, CDR1 is MDHEN, CDR2 SYDVKM. This CDR3 comprises 15 residues. The CDR3 DNA reads as TGTGCCTGCAGTTTCGGGGGACTTCCGTCCTACGAGCAGTACTTC. It encodes CACSFGGLPSYEQYF.

V usage is TRBV6-5 and J usage is TRBJ2-7; a possible D gene is TRBD2 (5 bases). The V end lost 0 bases, the J end lost 4 bases, and 16 bases lay between the germline ends. Germline V gene lookup returns CDR1 MNHEY and CDR2 SVGAGI. CDR3 size: 16 residues. CDR3 in DNA: TGTGCCAGCAGTTACTCCCCGGACTCAAATCATTACGAGCAGTACTTC. Protein product: CASSYSPDSNHYEQYF.

The chain recombines TRBV10-3 with TRBJ2-1; 10 bases fit TRBD2. This CDR3 contains 20 residues. Germline V lookup: CDR1 ENHRY, CDR2 SYGVKD. Trimming took 6 bases from V and 0 from J; bases not matched to a gene: 17. The CDR3 spells CAISPNLAGAARSSYNEQFF. The CDR3 DNA follows: TGTGCCATCAGCCCTAACCTAGCGGGAGCTGCCCGAAGCTCCTACAATGAGCAGTTCTTC.

The J gene is TRBJ1-2, the V gene TRBV27; tentatively, D is TRBD1 (6 bases). The ends were cut back, 4 bases at V and 4 bases at J, with 19 bases in the middle. This CDR3 comprises 16 residues. CDR1 is MNHEY, CDR2 SMNVEV, per germline (reference sequence). The CDR3 DNA reads as TGTGCCAGCAGTTCTGACCCGATTCCAGGGGTCTATGGCTACACCTTC. Translating gives CASSSDPIPGVYGYTF.